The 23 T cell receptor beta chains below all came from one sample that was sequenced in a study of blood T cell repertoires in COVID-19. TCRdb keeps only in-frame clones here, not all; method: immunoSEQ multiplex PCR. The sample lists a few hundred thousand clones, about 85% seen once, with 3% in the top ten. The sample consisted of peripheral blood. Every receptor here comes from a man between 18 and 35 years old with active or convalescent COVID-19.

In DNA, the CDR3 is TGTGCCAGCAGCTTCCCCGGACAGGCCTACAATGAGCAGTTCTTC. Protein: CASSFPGQAYNEQFF. V and J are TRBV7-9 and TRBJ2-1; 7 nucleotides agree with TRBD1. The CDR3 totals 15 residues. Germline V lookup: CDR1 SEHNR, CDR2 FQNEAQ (reference sequence). J lost 2 bases, V lost 3 bases, and 4 bases had no gene match.

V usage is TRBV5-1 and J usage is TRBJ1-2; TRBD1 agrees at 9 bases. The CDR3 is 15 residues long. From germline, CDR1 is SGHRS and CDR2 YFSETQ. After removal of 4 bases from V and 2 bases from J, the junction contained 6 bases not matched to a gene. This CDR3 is CASSAGTGLNYGYTF. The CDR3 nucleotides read TGCGCCAGCAGCGCCGGGACAGGGTTAAACTATGGCTACACCTTC.

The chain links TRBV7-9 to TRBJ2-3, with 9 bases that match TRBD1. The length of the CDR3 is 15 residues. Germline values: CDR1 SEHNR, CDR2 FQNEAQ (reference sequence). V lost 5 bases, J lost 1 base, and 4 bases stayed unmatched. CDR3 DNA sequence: TGTGCCAGCAGCATCGACAGGGGGGGCACAGATACGCAGTATTTT. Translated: CASSIDRGGTDTQYF. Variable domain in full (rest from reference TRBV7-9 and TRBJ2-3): DTGVSQNPRHKITKRGQNVTFRCDPISEHNRLYWYRQTLGQGPEFLTYFQNEAQLEKSRLLSDRFSAERPKGSFSTLEIQRTEQGDSAMYLCASSIDRGGTDTQYFGPGTRLTVL.

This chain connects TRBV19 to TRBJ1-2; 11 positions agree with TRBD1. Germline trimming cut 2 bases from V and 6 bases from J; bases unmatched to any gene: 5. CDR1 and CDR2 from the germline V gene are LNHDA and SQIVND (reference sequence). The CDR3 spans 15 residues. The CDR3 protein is CASSIRDRGINGYTF. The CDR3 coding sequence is TGTGCCAGTAGTATAAGGGACAGGGGGATAAATGGCTACACCTTC.

In nucleotides, the CDR3 is TGTGCCACCAGCACCTCACCGGGACTTTCCTACGAGCAGTACTTC. Amino acids: CATSTSPGLSYEQYF. The chain combines TRBV15 with TRBJ2-7; maybe TRBD2 (6 bases). Per the germline V gene, CDR1 is LNHNV and CDR2 is YYDKDF (reference sequence). This CDR3 is 15 amino acids long. The V end lost 4 bases, the J end lost 1 base, and 14 bases lay between the germline ends.

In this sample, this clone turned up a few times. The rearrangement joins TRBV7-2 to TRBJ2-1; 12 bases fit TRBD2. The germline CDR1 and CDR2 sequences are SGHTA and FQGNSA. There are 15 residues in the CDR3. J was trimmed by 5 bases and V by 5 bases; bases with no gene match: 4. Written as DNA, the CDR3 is TGTGCCAGCAGCCAGGGACTAGCGGGCAACAATGAGCAGTTCTTC. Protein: CASSQGLAGNNEQFF.

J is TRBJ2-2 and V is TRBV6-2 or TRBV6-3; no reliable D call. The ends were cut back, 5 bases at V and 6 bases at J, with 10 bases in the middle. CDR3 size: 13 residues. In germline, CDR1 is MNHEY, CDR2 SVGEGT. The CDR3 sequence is CASSMQVSGELFF. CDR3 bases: TGTGCCAGCAGTATGCAGGTATCCGGGGAGCTGTTTTTT.

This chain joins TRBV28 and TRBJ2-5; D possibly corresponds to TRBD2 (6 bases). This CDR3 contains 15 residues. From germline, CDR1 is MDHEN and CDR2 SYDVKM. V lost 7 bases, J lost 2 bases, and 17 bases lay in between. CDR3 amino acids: CASTLPGGLQETQYF. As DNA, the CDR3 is TGTGCCAGCACCCTGCCCGGGGGTCTTCAAGAGACCCAGTACTTC.

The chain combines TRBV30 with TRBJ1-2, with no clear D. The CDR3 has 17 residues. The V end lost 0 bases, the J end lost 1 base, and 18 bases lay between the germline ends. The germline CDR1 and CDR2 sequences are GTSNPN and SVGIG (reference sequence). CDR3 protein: CAWSVNPAGPLNYGYTF. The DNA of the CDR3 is TGTGCCTGGAGTGTAAATCCGGCAGGTCCTCTTAACTATGGCTACACCTTC.

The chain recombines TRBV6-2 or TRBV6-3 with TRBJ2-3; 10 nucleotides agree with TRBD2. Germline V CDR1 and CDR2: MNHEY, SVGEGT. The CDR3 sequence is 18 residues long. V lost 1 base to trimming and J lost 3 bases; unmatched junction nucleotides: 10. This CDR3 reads CASSYYASGSRGTDTQYF. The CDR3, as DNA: TGTGCCAGCAGTTACTACGCTAGCGGGAGTCGAGGAACAGATACGCAGTATTTT.

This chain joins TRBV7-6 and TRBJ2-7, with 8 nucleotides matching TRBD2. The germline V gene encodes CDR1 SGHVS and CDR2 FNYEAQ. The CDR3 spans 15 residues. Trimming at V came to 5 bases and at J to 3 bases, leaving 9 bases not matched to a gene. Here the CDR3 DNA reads TGTGCCAGCAGCCCAAGTGGCAGCGGGGGCTACGAGCAGTACTTC. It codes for CASSPSGSGGYEQYF.

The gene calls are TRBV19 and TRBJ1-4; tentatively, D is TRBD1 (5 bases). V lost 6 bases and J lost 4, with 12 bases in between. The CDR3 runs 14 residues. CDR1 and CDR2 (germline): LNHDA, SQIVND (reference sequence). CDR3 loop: CASRVDRDNEKLFF. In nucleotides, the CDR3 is TGTGCCAGTAGGGTTGACAGAGATAATGAAAAACTGTTTTTT.

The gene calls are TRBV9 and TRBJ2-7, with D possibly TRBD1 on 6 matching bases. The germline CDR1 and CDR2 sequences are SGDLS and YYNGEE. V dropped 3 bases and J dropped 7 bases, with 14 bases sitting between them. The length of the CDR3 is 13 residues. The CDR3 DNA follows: TGTGCCAGCAGCGACCTCAGGGGTAAGGAGCAGTACTTC. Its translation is CASSDLRGKEQYF.

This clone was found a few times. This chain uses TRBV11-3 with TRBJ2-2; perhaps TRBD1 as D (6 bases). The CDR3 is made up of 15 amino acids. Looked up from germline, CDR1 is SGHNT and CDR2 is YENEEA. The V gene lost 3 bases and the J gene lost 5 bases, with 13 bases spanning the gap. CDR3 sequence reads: CASSFTGMETGELFF. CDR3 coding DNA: TGTGCCAGCAGCTTTACAGGGATGGAAACCGGGGAGCTGTTTTTT.

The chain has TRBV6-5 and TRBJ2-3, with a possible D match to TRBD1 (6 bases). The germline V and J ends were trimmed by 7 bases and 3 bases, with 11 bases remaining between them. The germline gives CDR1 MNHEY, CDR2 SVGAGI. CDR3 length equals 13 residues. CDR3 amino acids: CASNQGSTDTQYF. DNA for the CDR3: TGTGCCAGCAACCAGGGGTCAACAGATACGCAGTATTTT.

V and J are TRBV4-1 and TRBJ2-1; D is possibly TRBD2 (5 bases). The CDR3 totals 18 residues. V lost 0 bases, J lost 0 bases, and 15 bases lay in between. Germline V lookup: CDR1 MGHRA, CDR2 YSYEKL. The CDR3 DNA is TGCGCCAGCAGCCAAGATCCACGGGGTCCGGGCTCCTACAATGAGCAGTTCTTC. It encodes CASSQDPRGPGSYNEQFF.

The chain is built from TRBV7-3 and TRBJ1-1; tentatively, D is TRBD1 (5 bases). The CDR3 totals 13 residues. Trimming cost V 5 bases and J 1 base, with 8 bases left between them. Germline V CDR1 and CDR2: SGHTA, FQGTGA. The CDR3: CASSLQENTEAFF. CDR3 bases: TGTGCCAGCAGCCTACAGGAGAACACTGAAGCTTTCTTT. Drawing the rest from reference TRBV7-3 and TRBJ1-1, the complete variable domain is GAGVSQTPSNKVTEKGKYVELRCDPISGHTALYWYRQSLGQGPEFLIYFQGTGAADDSGLPNDRFFAVRPEGSVSTLKIQRTERGDSAVYLCASSLQENTEAFFGQGTRLTVV.

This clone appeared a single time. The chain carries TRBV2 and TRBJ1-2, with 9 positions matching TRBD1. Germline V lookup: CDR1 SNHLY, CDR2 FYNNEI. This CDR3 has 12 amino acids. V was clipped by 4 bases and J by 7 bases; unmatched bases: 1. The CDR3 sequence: CASSGTGVGYTF. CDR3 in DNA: TGTGCCAGCAGTGGGACAGGGGTTGGCTACACCTTC.

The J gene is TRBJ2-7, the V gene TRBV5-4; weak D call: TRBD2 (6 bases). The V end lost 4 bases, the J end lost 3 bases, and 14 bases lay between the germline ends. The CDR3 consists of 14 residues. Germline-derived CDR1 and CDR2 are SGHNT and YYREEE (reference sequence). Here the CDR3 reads CASSHGTSFYEQYF. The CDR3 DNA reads TGTGCCAGCAGCCACGGGACTTCCTTCTACGAGCAGTACTTC.

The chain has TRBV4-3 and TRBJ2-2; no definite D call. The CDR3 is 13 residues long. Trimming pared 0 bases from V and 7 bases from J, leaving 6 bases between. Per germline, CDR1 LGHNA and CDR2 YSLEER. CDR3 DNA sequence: TGCGCCAGCAGCCAAGACCGAGTCGGGGAGCTGTTTTTT. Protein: CASSQDRVGELFF.

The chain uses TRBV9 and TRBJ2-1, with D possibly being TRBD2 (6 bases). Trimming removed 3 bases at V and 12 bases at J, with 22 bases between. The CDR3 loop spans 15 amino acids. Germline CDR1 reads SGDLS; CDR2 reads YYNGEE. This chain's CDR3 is CASSASASPPLGQFF. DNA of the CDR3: TGTGCCAGCAGCGCTAGCGCGAGCCCACCATTGGGGCAGTTCTTC.

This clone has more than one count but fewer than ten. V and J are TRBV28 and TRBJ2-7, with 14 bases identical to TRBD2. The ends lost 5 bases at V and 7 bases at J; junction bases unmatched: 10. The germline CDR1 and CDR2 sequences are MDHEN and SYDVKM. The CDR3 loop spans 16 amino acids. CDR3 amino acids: CASSPTLGLAGGEQYF. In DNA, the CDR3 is TGTGCCAGCAGTCCCACCCTAGGACTAGCGGGAGGAGAGCAGTACTTC.

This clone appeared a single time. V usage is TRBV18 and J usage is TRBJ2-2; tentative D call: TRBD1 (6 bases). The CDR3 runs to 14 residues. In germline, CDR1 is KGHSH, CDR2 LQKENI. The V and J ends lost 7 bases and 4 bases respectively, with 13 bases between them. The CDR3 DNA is TGTGCCAGCTTCCCCTCAGGGGCCACCGGGGAGCTGTTTTTT. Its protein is CASFPSGATGELFF.